This T cell receptor (beta chain) was profiled in a study of shared clonotypes between healthy human individuals. Points from the study as a whole: The expectation was that sequencing depth would affect clonotype sharing among donors. Although depth was large, rarefaction showed that sequencing of the sorted subsets was incomplete.

CDR1 SEHNR and CDR2 FQNEAQ come from the germline V gene (reference sequence). V lost 5 bases and J lost 5, with 19 bases in between. The CDR3 totals 15 residues. This clone was observed once. Its matching antigen is unknown. As defined, naive CD8 cells were CD45RO-negative and positively selected for CCR7, with terminally differentiated effector memory CD45RA+ cells excluded. At deep level, the assay was performed. In the study's own analysis: Because ImmunoSEQ provided only junction sequences with no quality scores, the filtering differed. This table comes from immunoSEQ multiplex PCR, and its TCRdb copy is limited to in-frame clones, with some not included. That table gives V, J and clone size, and the DNA gave D and trimming. In the table there are 1.5 million to 2.5 million clones, about 95% of which are singletons.

The source material was naive CD8+ T cells sorted from blood. The genes are TRBV7-9 and TRBJ2-7, with TRBD2 as a possible D gene (6 bases). The TCR comes from a man between 18 and 29 years old in good health. This chain's CDR3 is CASSPRRGLGNEQYF. CDR3 DNA: TGTGCCAGCAGCCCACGGCGGGGTCTCGGGAACGAGCAGTACTTC. Variable domain in full (rest from reference TRBV7-9 and TRBJ2-7): DTGVSQNPRHKITKRGQNVTFRCDPISEHNRLYWYRQTLGQGPEFLTYFQNEAQLEKSRLLSDRFSAERPKGSFSTLEIQRTEQGDSAMYLCASSPRRGLGNEQYFGPGTRLTVT.